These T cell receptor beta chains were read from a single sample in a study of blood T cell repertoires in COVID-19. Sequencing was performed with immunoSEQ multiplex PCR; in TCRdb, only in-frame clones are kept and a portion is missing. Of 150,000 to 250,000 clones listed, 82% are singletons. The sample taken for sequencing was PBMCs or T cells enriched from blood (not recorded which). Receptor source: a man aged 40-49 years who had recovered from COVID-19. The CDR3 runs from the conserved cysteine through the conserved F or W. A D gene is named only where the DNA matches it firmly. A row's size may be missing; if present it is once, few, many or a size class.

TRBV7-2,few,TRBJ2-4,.,TGTGCCAGCAGCTGGGATATGAGGGGGAACATTCAGTACTTC,CASSWDMRGNIQYF
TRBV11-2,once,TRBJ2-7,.,TGTGCCAGCAGCCGACCCGGGGCAGGGGCTCCCTACGAGCAGTACTTC,CASSRPGAGAPYEQYF
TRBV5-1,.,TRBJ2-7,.,TGCGCCAGCAGCTCAACTAGTCGCTTCTCCTACGAGCAGTACTTC,CASSSTSRFSYEQYF
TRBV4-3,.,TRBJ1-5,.,TGCGCCAGCAGCCCACAGGGAATCGGTCAGCCCCAGCATTTT,CASSPQGIGQPQHF
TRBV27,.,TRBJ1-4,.,TGTGCCAGCAGTCGACAGACAACTAATGAAAAACTGTTTTTT,CASSRQTTNEKLFF
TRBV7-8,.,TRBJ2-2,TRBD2,TGTGCCAGCAGCCCACGGACTAGTCAGAACACCGGGGAGCTGTTTTTT,CASSPRTSQNTGELFF
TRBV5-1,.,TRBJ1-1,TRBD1,TGCGCCAGCAGCTCAAACAGGGGGCACACTGAAGCTTTCTTT,CASSSNRGHTEAFF
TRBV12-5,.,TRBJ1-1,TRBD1,TGTGCTAGTGGTTTGGTACTGGGACAGATGAACACTGAAGCTTTCTTT,CASGLVLGQMNTEAFF
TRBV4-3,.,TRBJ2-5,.,TGCGCCAGCAGCCAAGATACGGGGAGTGGTCAAGAGACCCAGTACTTC,CASSQDTGSGQETQYF
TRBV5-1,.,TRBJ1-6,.,TGCGCCAGCAGCTTGGAACAGAATAATTCACCCCTCCACTTT,CASSLEQNNSPLHF
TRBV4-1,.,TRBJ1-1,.,TGCGCCAGCAGCCGGGGGCCGAACACTGAAGCTTTCTTT,CASSRGPNTEAFF
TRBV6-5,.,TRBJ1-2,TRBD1,TGTGCCAGCCGGGACAGCCGAAGAGAGTTTGGCTACACCTTC,CASRDSRREFGYTF
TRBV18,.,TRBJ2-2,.,TGTGCCAGCTCACCCGTCCCCGGGGAGCTGTTTTTT,CASSPVPGELFF
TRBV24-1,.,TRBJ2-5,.,TGTGCCACCAGTGCCAAAGGGGACATCGGTAGGGAGACCCAGTACTTC,CATSAKGDIGRETQYF
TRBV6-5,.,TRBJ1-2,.,TGTGCCAGCAGTTACACCAGACAGGATGGCTACACCTTC,CASSYTRQDGYTF
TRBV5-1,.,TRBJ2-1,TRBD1,TGCGCCAGCAGCGGGGGACAGAACAATGAGCAGTTCTTC,CASSGGQNNEQFF
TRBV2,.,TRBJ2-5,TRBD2,TGTGCCAGCAGTTTGGGGGTAGCGGGAGGGCCGTCGTGGGAGACCCAGTACTTC,CASSLGVAGGPSWETQYF
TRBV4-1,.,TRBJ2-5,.,TGCGCCAGCAGCCTTAACGTCGCGGGGGAGACCCAGTACTTC,CASSLNVAGETQYF
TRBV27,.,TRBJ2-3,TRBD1,TGTGCCAGCAGTCTAACAGGGGTAGCAGATACGCAGTATTTT,CASSLTGVADTQYF
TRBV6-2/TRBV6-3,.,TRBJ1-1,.,TGTGCCAGCAGTTGGACCTCAGGGGCGACTGAAGCTTTCTTT,CASSWTSGATEAFF
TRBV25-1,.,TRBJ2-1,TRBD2,TGTGCCAGCAGTGATCTGCGACTAGCGGGACCCTACAATGAGCAGTTCTTC,CASSDLRLAGPYNEQFF
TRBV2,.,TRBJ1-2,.,TGTGCCAGCAGGGGGCGCTCCAATGGCTACACCTTC,CASRGRSNGYTF
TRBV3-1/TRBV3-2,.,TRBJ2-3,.,TGTGCCAGCAGCCTTCGGAGCACAGATACGCAGTATTTT,CASSLRSTDTQYF
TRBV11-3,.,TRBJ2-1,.,TGTGCCAGCAGCTTAGCAGGGGAGGGCTACAATGAGCAGTTCTTC,CASSLAGEGYNEQFF
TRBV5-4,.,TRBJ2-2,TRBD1,TGTGCCAGCAGCCGGGACAGGTCAGCCGGGGAGCTGTTTTTT,CASSRDRSAGELFF
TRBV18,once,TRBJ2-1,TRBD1,TGTGCCAGCTCACCGGACAGGGGTAGGAATGAGCAGTTCTTC,CASSPDRGRNEQFF
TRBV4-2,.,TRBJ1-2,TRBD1,TGTGCCAGCAGCCAAGTAACGGGACAGGGGAATGGTGGCTACACCTTC,CASSQVTGQGNGGYTF
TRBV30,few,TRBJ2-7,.,TGTGCCTGGAGTGTAGACAGGTTGTACGAGCAGTACTTC,CAWSVDRLYEQYF
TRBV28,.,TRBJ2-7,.,TGTGCCAGCAGTTATATGCTGGGGCAATACGAGCAGTACTTC,CASSYMLGQYEQYF
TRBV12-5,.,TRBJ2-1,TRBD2,TGTGCTAGTGCCGACCCTCCCGGGACTAGCACAGGCAATGAGCAGTTCTTC,CASADPPGTSTGNEQFF
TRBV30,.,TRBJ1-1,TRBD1,TGTGCCTGGGGGACAGGCCAGAACACTGAAGCTTTCTTT,CAWGTGQNTEAFF
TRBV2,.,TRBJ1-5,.,TGTGCCAGCAGGGATGGGGGGGCGGAGGGACAGCCCCAGCATTTT,CASRDGGAEGQPQHF
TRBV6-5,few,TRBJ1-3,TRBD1,TGTGCCAGCAGACAGGGGGCTGGAAACACCATATATTTT,CASRQGAGNTIYF
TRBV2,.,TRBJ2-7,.,TGTGCCAGCAGTTCTCAGGGTAACGAGCAGTACTTC,CASSSQGNEQYF
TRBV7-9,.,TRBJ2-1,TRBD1,TGTGCCAGCAGCCCGACAGGGCTTGAGCAGTTCTTC,CASSPTGLEQFF
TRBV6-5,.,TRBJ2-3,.,TGTGCCAGCAGTCCTCAAGGGGGTGGCACAGATACGCAGTATTTT,CASSPQGGGTDTQYF
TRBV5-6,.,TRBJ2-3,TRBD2,TGTGCCAGCAGCTTGAGGGCTAGCGGGAGGACAGATACGCAGTATTTT,CASSLRASGRTDTQYF
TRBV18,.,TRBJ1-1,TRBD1,TGTGCCAGCTCCGACGTAACAGGGGGCGGCGGCACTGAAGCTTTCTTT,CASSDVTGGGGTEAFF
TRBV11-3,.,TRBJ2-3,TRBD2,TGTGCCAGCAGCGTAGCGGGAGGGGGCACAGATACGCAGTATTTT,CASSVAGGGTDTQYF
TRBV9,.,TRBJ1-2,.,TGTGCCAGCAGCGTAGGGCGGGGGGCAAGCTATGGCTACACCTTC,CASSVGRGASYGYTF
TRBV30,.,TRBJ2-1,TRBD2,TGTGCCTGGGAGCGGGAGGGCTTCAATGAGCAGTTCTTC,CAWEREGFNEQFF